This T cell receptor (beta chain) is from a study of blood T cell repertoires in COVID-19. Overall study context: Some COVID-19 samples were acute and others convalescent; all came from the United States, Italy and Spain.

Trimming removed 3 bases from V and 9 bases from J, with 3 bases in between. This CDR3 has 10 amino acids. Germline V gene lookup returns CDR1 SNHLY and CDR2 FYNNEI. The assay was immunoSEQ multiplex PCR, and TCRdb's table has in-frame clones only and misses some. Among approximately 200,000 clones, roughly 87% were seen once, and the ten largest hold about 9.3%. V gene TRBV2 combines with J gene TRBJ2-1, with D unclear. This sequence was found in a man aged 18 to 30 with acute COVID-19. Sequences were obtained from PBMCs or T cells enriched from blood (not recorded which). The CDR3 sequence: CASSESEQFF. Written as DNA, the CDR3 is TGTGCCAGCAGTGAGAGTGAGCAGTTCTTC.